The source of this T cell receptor beta chain is a study of radiotherapy plus CTLA-4 blockade in lung cancer. About the research overall: Objective responses were observed in approximately 17% of patients, and disease control was achieved by about 30%. Whole-study findings and limits: Subsequent to radiotherapy plus ipilimumab, tumor-derived TCR clones underwent expansion in blood. The best prediction of response reportedly came from early blood T cell clone dynamics, with interferon-beta.

Sequencing used immunoSEQ multiplex PCR; TCRdb keeps in-frame clones, though not all of them. The sample consists of roughly 60,000 clones, around 69% of them appearing once. This clone was counted between two and nine times. The antigen is not known. Chemo-refractory metastatic non-small-cell lung cancer patients underwent focal radiation alongside CTLA-4 blockade with ipilimumab. Germline V gene data show CDR1 as WSHSY and CDR2 as SAAADI. This CDR3 contains 12 residues. Trimming shortened V by 8 bases and J by 3 bases, and 10 bases separated the two germline ends. Sequencing was performed on peripheral blood, taken from a patient treated with radiotherapy plus ipilimumab. The chain couples TRBV10-2 to TRBJ1-2; D ambiguous. The TCR originated in a human donor with non-small cell lung cancer who had a complete response to radiotherapy plus ipilimumab. The CDR3 spells CASSRGDYGYTF. The CDR3 coding sequence is TGCGCCAGCTCCCGCGGAGACTATGGCTACACCTTC.